The 20 T cell receptor beta chains in this list originate from one sample, sequenced in a study of blood T cell repertoires in COVID-19. TCRdb's copy holds only in-frame clones and misses some; the assay was immunoSEQ multiplex PCR. The sample has about 190,000 clones; less than 90% are singletons. The material sequenced was peripheral blood. The receptor source for this set is a man aged 30 to 39 with acute or convalescent COVID-19.

The chain has TRBV3-1 (or the pseudogene TRBV3-2) and TRBJ1-2; D ambiguous. Germline V gene lookup returns CDR1 LGHDT and CDR2 YNNKEL (reference sequence). V was shortened by 3 bases and J by 4 bases, with 3 bases between the two germline ends. This CDR3 has 11 amino acids. CDR3 protein: CASSHGYGYTF. DNA for the CDR3: TGTGCCAGCAGCCACGGCTATGGCTACACCTTC.

V and J are TRBV27 and TRBJ1-6, with D unresolved. Germline V gene sequence: CDR1 MNHEY, CDR2 SMNVEV (reference sequence). This CDR3 spans 13 amino acids. The V end lost 0 bases, the J end lost 14 bases, and 11 bases lay between the germline ends. The DNA of the CDR3 is TGTGCCAGCAGTTTATCTTGGAGGGAGGCCCTCCACTTT. Translating gives CASSLSWREALHF.

The count of this clone is one. The V call is TRBV3-1 (or the pseudogene TRBV3-2), the J call TRBJ1-3, with 7 nucleotides matching TRBD1. Germline lookup yields CDR1 LGHDT and CDR2 YNNKEL (reference sequence). The CDR3 is 19 residues long. With 1 base clipped from V and 4 bases from J, the junction kept 16 bases outside the gene matches. CDR3 nucleotide sequence: TGTGCCAGCAGCCAAGGGGGACAGAAAATACTCAACTTCGGAAACACCATATATTTT. Its translation: CASSQGGQKILNFGNTIYF.

J is TRBJ1-3 and V is TRBV7-2; D remains unclear. This CDR3 comprises 16 residues. Trimming removed 1 base at V and 0 bases at J, with 10 bases between. Per germline, CDR1 SGHTA and CDR2 FQGNSA. As DNA, the CDR3 is TGTGCCAGCAGCTTAGTGTCCTCCCCCTCTGGAAACACCATATATTTT. Protein product: CASSLVSSPSGNTIYF.

The J gene is TRBJ2-1, the V gene TRBV7-6, with 8 bases lining up with TRBD2. This CDR3 contains 14 residues. Germline assignment: CDR1 SGHVS and CDR2 FNYEAQ. V lost 5 bases, J lost 8 bases, and 8 bases stayed unmatched. In DNA, the CDR3 is TGTGCCAGCAGCCGGGGGGGAGGGAGCGATGAGCAGTTCTTC. Its translation is CASSRGGGSDEQFF.

V is TRBV25-1 and J is TRBJ2-7; D is perhaps TRBD1 (5 bases). V lost 10 bases to trimming and J lost 3 bases, with 10 bases between them. The CDR3 has 11 amino acids. Per germline, CDR1 MGHDK and CDR2 SYGVNS. CDR3 coding DNA: TGTGCCACTGGGGCGCTCTACGAGCAGTACTTC. This gives the protein CATGALYEQYF.

The gene calls are TRBV6-5 and TRBJ2-2; 7 bases agree with TRBD1. Trimming took 2 bases from V and 4 from J; bases not matched to a gene: 4. The CDR3 loop spans 15 amino acids. CDR1 is MNHEY, CDR2 SVGAGI, per germline. The DNA for the CDR3 is TGTGCCAGCAGTTACGAACAGGGGCCCACCGGGGAGCTGTTTTTT. This gives the protein CASSYEQGPTGELFF.

This chain joins TRBV30 and TRBJ2-3; maybe TRBD2 (6 bases). This CDR3 contains 15 residues. V lost 0 bases, J lost 1 base, and 11 bases lay in between. The germline gives CDR1 GTSNPN, CDR2 SVGIG (reference sequence). CDR3: CAWSVRLARTDTQYF. CDR3 DNA: TGTGCCTGGAGTGTACGGCTAGCGCGCACAGATACGCAGTATTTT.

The genes are TRBV13 and TRBJ2-7, with D unresolved. Germline V lookup: CDR1 PRHDT, CDR2 FYEKMQ (reference sequence). The ends were cut back, 5 bases at V and 2 bases at J, with 10 bases in the middle. The CDR3 length is 13 residues. CDR3 sequence: CASSRVGAYEQYF. In DNA, the CDR3 is TGTGCCAGCAGCCGCGTTGGTGCCTACGAGCAGTACTTC.

The chain combines TRBV6-6 with TRBJ1-3; D may be TRBD1 (6 bases). CDR3 size: 16 residues. The ends were cut back, 2 bases at V and 4 bases at J, with 15 bases in the middle. Germline V gene sequence: CDR1 MNHNY, CDR2 SVGAGI (reference sequence). Here the CDR3 reads CASSYTAGAGGNTIYF. The CDR3 coding sequence is TGTGCCAGCAGTTACACAGCGGGGGCAGGGGGAAACACCATATATTTT.

This clone was seen only a few times. V usage is TRBV25-1 and J usage is TRBJ1-6, with D uncertain. V lost 4 bases and J 3 bases, leaving 7 bases between the germline ends. Germline assignment: CDR1 MGHDK and CDR2 SYGVNS. The length of the CDR3 is 14 residues. The CDR3 sequence is CASSAHGYNSPLHF. CDR3 DNA: TGTGCCAGCAGTGCCCACGGCTATAATTCACCCCTCCACTTT.

The chain recombines TRBV5-8 with TRBJ2-7, with TRBD1 matching 7 bases. CDR3 length: 15 amino acids. Germline V gene sequence: CDR1 SGHTS, CDR2 YDEGEE. V gave up 0 bases and J gave up 7 bases; unmatched junction bases: 10. This CDR3 is CASSLAGQNSNEQYF. The CDR3 bases are TGTGCCAGCAGCTTGGCGGGACAGAATTCTAATGAGCAGTACTTC.

This chain joins TRBV7-9 and TRBJ2-2; 8 bases line up with TRBD2. CDR3 size: 17 residues. Germline CDR1 is SEHNR and CDR2 is FQNEAQ (reference sequence). Trimming cost V 5 bases and J 2 bases; bases outside gene matches: 10. As DNA, the CDR3 is TGTGCCAGCAGCCATCGGCGCGGGGGGCCTAACACCGGGGAGCTGTTTTTT. Translated, it gives CASSHRRGGPNTGELFF.

The J gene is TRBJ2-2, the V gene TRBV29-1, with TRBD2 identical over 8 bases. Germline assignment: CDR1 SQVTM and CDR2 ANQGSEA. This CDR3 is built from 20 residues. The V segment lost 4 bases and the J segment 4 bases; nucleotides outside the gene matches: 23. CDR3: CSVAVERDLALSGSTGELFF. The CDR3, as DNA: TGCAGCGTTGCAGTAGAGAGGGATCTCGCCCTCAGCGGGAGCACCGGGGAGCTGTTTTTT.

A word on this clone: One end of the junction fails to match germline, which may point to a read error. V usage is TRBV5-1 and J usage is TRBJ1-1, with D possibly TRBD1 on 5 matching bases. This CDR3 has 15 amino acids. Germline lookup yields CDR1 SGHRS and CDR2 YFSETQ. The CDR3 spells CASCLAVGGYTEAFF. The CDR3 DNA reads as TGCGCCAGCTGCTTGGCCGTGGGGGGGTACACTGAAGCTTTCTTT.

This chain links TRBV27 with TRBJ2-3; weak D call: TRBD2 (6 bases). This CDR3 is 16 amino acids long. V lost 2 bases and J lost 3, with 15 bases in between. The germline V gene encodes CDR1 MNHEY and CDR2 SMNVEV (reference sequence). CDR3 residues: CASSLGWGVRTDTQYF. The CDR3, as DNA: TGTGCCAGCAGTTTAGGGTGGGGGGTTAGGACAGATACGCAGTATTTT.

The rearrangement uses TRBV5-1 and TRBJ2-2, with 7 nucleotides matching TRBD2. V gave up 4 bases and J gave up 6 bases; unmatched junction bases: 9. The CDR3 runs to 15 residues. Germline assignment: CDR1 SGHRS and CDR2 YFSETQ. CDR3 DNA sequence: TGCGCCAGCAGCCGTCGACTAGCTGGGGCCGGGGAGCTGTTTTTT. Translated: CASSRRLAGAGELFF.

The chain has TRBV27 and TRBJ1-1; 11 nucleotides agree with TRBD1. The CDR3 extends over 15 amino acids. After removal of 6 bases from V and 7 bases from J, the junction contained 10 bases not matched to a gene. Looked up from germline, CDR1 is MNHEY and CDR2 is SMNVEV (reference sequence). The DNA of the CDR3 is TGTGCCAGCAGGCTAGGGACAGGGGGAGGGCGTGAAGCTTTCTTT. This codes for CASRLGTGGGREAFF.

This chain uses TRBV3-1 (or the pseudogene TRBV3-2) with TRBJ2-3; D gene ambiguous. CDR3 length: 16 residues. Trimming removed 4 bases at V and 0 bases at J, with 14 bases between. The V gene's germline CDR1 is LGHDT and CDR2 YNNKEL (reference sequence). CDR3 DNA: TGTGCCAGCAGCCCCATTCAGTCTCAGAGCACAGATACGCAGTATTTT. Its translation: CASSPIQSQSTDTQYF.

The chain uses TRBV6-4 and TRBJ2-3; the D gene is possibly TRBD1 (5 bases). The CDR3 extends over 16 amino acids. Trimming removed 7 bases at V and 1 base at J, with 18 bases between. Germline CDR1 is MRHNA and CDR2 is SNTAGT. In DNA, the CDR3 is TGTGCCAGCAAAGAACAGGCCCAATGGGGCACAGATACGCAGTATTTT. Its protein is CASKEQAQWGTDTQYF.